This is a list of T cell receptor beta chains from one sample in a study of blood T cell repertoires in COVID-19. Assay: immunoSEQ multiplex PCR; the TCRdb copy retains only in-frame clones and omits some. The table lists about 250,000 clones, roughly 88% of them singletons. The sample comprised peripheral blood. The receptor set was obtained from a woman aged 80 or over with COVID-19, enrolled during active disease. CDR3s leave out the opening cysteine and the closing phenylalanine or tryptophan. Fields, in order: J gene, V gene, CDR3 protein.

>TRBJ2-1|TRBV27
ASSSPQRGNYNEQF
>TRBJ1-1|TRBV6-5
ASSYPEMNTEAF
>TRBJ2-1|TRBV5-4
APGRSGGNEQF
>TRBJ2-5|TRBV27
ASSPRAMQETQY
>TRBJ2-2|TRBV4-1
ASSREQGNTGELF
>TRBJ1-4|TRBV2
ASSGRDFNRGGLF
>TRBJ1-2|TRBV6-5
ASRRTGQPGGYT
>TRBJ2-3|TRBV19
ASSTSTDTQY
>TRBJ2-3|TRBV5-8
ASRLRGGRADTQY
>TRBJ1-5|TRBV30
AWSHLDLYQPQH
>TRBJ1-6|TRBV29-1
SVDGDRVYSPLH
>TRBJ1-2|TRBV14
ASSQDQRRGGYT
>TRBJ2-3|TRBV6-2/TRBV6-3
ASSYIGQGSYRTDTQY
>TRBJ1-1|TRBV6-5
ASSFYGTVNTEAF
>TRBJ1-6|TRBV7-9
ASSRDSSNSPLH
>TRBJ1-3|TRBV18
ASSPQSIAVFSGNTIY
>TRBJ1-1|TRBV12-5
ASGFFPTGSIGAF
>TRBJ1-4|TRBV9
ASSVSTGVGEKLF
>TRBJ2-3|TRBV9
ASSVVVGGDTQY